A selection of T cell receptor beta chains follows, all from one sample in a study of blood T cell repertoires in COVID-19. Clones were read by immunoSEQ multiplex PCR, and TCRdb kept only the in-frame ones, dropping some. The sample has about 150,000 clones, roughly three quarters seen once. The specimen was peripheral blood. The receptors derive from a man in his fifties or sixties with active or convalescent COVID-19. Each CDR3 is given with its conserved first and last residue. Each record gives: V gene, clone size, J gene, D gene, CDR3 length, CDR3 protein, CDR3 DNA. The D gene is left open where the match is weak. Clone size is not always given. Where it is, it says once, few, many or a class for expanded clones.

v_gene: TRBV2
abundance: once
j_gene: TRBJ2-5
d_gene: NA
len: 13
CDR3aa: CASSLDSSETQYF
CDR3nt: TGTGCCAGCAGTCTCGACAGTTCAGAGACCCAGTACTTC

v_gene: TRBV6-6
abundance: few
j_gene: TRBJ2-2
d_gene: TRBD1
len: 14
CDR3aa: CASRMTGATGELFF
CDR3nt: TGTGCCAGCAGGATGACAGGGGCGACCGGGGAGCTGTTTTTT

v_gene: TRBV27
abundance: NA
j_gene: TRBJ2-2
d_gene: NA
len: 16
CDR3aa: CASSLGGGRGTGELFF
CDR3nt: TGTGCCAGCAGTTTAGGGGGCGGGAGAGGTACCGGGGAGCTGTTTTTT

v_gene: TRBV5-1
abundance: NA
j_gene: TRBJ2-3
d_gene: NA
len: 19
CDR3aa: CASSLSAEGAPLSTDTQYF
CDR3nt: TGCGCCAGCAGCTTGTCGGCGGAGGGGGCGCCCCTAAGCACAGATACGCAGTATTTT

v_gene: TRBV7-9
abundance: few
j_gene: TRBJ1-2
d_gene: NA
len: 14
CDR3aa: CASSRGGGNYGYTF
CDR3nt: TGTGCCAGCAGCCGGGGGGGAGGTAACTATGGCTACACCTTC

v_gene: TRBV5-1
abundance: NA
j_gene: TRBJ2-2
d_gene: TRBD2
len: 20
CDR3aa: CASRLTPGLAGGKNTGELFF
CDR3nt: TGCGCCAGCAGACTTACACCGGGACTAGCGGGGGGGAAGAACACCGGGGAGCTGTTTTTT

v_gene: TRBV3-1/TRBV3-2
abundance: once
j_gene: TRBJ1-2
d_gene: NA
len: 17
CDR3aa: CASSQDFIGRGADGYTF
CDR3nt: TGTGCCAGCAGCCAAGATTTTATAGGCAGGGGCGCTGATGGCTACACCTTC

v_gene: TRBV5-1
abundance: NA
j_gene: TRBJ2-1
d_gene: TRBD2
len: 16
CDR3aa: CASSSPLAASYNEQFF
CDR3nt: TGCGCCAGCAGCTCACCGCTAGCGGCTTCCTACAATGAGCAGTTCTTC

v_gene: TRBV27
abundance: NA
j_gene: TRBJ1-1
d_gene: TRBD1
len: 17
CDR3aa: CASSKSPGQVIWDEAFF
CDR3nt: TGTGCCAGCAGCAAATCCCCGGGACAGGTTATCTGGGATGAAGCTTTCTTT

v_gene: TRBV30
abundance: NA
j_gene: TRBJ2-7
d_gene: TRBD2
len: 15
CDR3aa: CAWSVGWDYTYEQYF
CDR3nt: TGTGCCTGGAGTGTAGGATGGGACTACACCTACGAGCAGTACTTC

v_gene: TRBV2
abundance: NA
j_gene: TRBJ1-6
d_gene: TRBD1
len: 14
CDR3aa: CASRPGTGYSPLHF
CDR3nt: TGTGCCAGCAGGCCCGGGACAGGGTACTCACCCCTCCACTTT

v_gene: TRBV5-1
abundance: NA
j_gene: TRBJ2-5
d_gene: TRBD2
len: 15
CDR3aa: CASSLSTSGLETQYF
CDR3nt: TGCGCCAGCAGCTTGTCTACTAGCGGGCTTGAGACCCAGTACTTC

v_gene: TRBV2
abundance: NA
j_gene: TRBJ2-5
d_gene: TRBD2
len: 15
CDR3aa: CASSGSSGSGETQYF
CDR3nt: TGTGCCAGCAGCGGGTCCAGCGGGAGTGGAGAGACCCAGTACTTC

v_gene: TRBV18
abundance: NA
j_gene: TRBJ1-1
d_gene: NA
len: 16
CDR3aa: CASSPSGPGASTEAFF
CDR3nt: TGTGCCAGCTCACCATCGGGACCAGGGGCCAGCACTGAAGCTTTCTTT

v_gene: TRBV3-1/TRBV3-2
abundance: NA
j_gene: TRBJ2-1
d_gene: NA
len: 16
CDR3aa: CASSQARGGGRNEQFF
CDR3nt: TGTGCCAGCAGCCAAGCGCGAGGGGGTGGTCGCAATGAGCAGTTCTTC

v_gene: TRBV10-3
abundance: NA
j_gene: TRBJ2-7
d_gene: NA
len: 12
CDR3aa: CAISHDSYEQYF
CDR3nt: TGTGCCATCAGCCACGACAGCTACGAGCAGTACTTC

v_gene: TRBV7-3
abundance: NA
j_gene: TRBJ2-3
d_gene: NA
len: 15
CDR3aa: CASSLMGGGGDTQYF
CDR3nt: TGTGCCAGCAGCTTAATGGGGGGAGGCGGAGATACGCAGTATTTT

v_gene: TRBV24-1
abundance: NA
j_gene: TRBJ2-3
d_gene: TRBD1
len: 17
CDR3aa: CAIRHRGKGQYTDTQYF
CDR3nt: TGTGCCATCCGGCACCGAGGAAAGGGACAGTACACAGATACGCAGTATTTT

v_gene: TRBV28
abundance: NA
j_gene: TRBJ2-3
d_gene: TRBD2
len: 16
CDR3aa: CASSLAAGVRTDTQYF
CDR3nt: TGTGCCAGCAGTTTAGCAGCGGGAGTCCGGACAGATACGCAGTATTTT

v_gene: TRBV7-2
abundance: NA
j_gene: TRBJ2-1
d_gene: TRBD2
len: 16
CDR3aa: CASSFRAGGPLSEQFF
CDR3nt: TGTGCCAGCAGCTTTAGAGCGGGAGGCCCTCTCAGTGAGCAGTTCTTC

v_gene: TRBV4-2
abundance: NA
j_gene: TRBJ2-1
d_gene: NA
len: 16
CDR3aa: CASSQVINYEGNEQFF
CDR3nt: TGTGCCAGCAGCCAAGTAATTAACTACGAGGGCAATGAGCAGTTCTTC

v_gene: TRBV19
abundance: NA
j_gene: TRBJ2-1
d_gene: TRBD2
len: 17
CDR3aa: CASRTSGATHSYNEQFF
CDR3nt: TGTGCCAGTAGGACTAGCGGGGCCACTCACTCCTACAATGAGCAGTTCTTC

v_gene: TRBV25-1
abundance: NA
j_gene: TRBJ2-7
d_gene: NA
len: 14
CDR3aa: CASSKRGSSYEQYF
CDR3nt: TGTGCCAGTAGTAAGAGGGGGAGCTCCTACGAGCAGTACTTC

v_gene: TRBV24-1
abundance: NA
j_gene: TRBJ2-1
d_gene: NA
len: 16
CDR3aa: CATSDVARSSYNEQFF
CDR3nt: TGTGCCACCAGTGATGTAGCGCGGAGCTCCTACAATGAGCAGTTCTTC

v_gene: TRBV6-5
abundance: once
j_gene: TRBJ2-5
d_gene: TRBD2
len: 15
CDR3aa: CASTLGGGTQETQYF
CDR3nt: TGTGCCAGCACCCTTGGGGGAGGGACCCAAGAGACCCAGTACTTC

v_gene: TRBV5-6
abundance: NA
j_gene: TRBJ1-2
d_gene: TRBD1
len: 15
CDR3aa: CASSLAGGEAYGYTF
CDR3nt: TGTGCCAGCAGCTTGGCAGGGGGCGAGGCCTATGGCTACACCTTC

v_gene: TRBV2
abundance: few
j_gene: TRBJ1-2
d_gene: TRBD1
len: 13
CDR3aa: CASSGRQGEGYTF
CDR3nt: TGTGCCAGCAGTGGGAGACAGGGGGAAGGCTACACCTTC

v_gene: TRBV12-3/TRBV12-4
abundance: few
j_gene: TRBJ1-1
d_gene: NA
len: 13
CDR3aa: CASSFSGVTEAFF
CDR3nt: TGTGCCAGCAGTTTTTCAGGGGTCACTGAAGCTTTCTTT

v_gene: TRBV5-6
abundance: NA
j_gene: TRBJ2-5
d_gene: TRBD1
len: 15
CDR3aa: CASSLQGAVSETQYF
CDR3nt: TGTGCCAGCAGCTTGCAGGGGGCAGTGAGCGAGACCCAGTACTTC

v_gene: TRBV9
abundance: NA
j_gene: TRBJ1-1
d_gene: TRBD1
len: 18
CDR3aa: CASSVNRGQGPSDTEAFF
CDR3nt: TGTGCCAGCAGCGTAAACAGGGGGCAGGGACCGTCGGACACTGAAGCTTTCTTT

v_gene: TRBV7-2
abundance: NA
j_gene: TRBJ2-1
d_gene: TRBD2
len: 15
CDR3aa: CASSLMTSGIYEQFF
CDR3nt: TGTGCCAGCAGCTTAATGACTAGCGGGATCTATGAGCAGTTCTTC

v_gene: TRBV11-2
abundance: NA
j_gene: TRBJ1-1
d_gene: TRBD1
len: 15
CDR3aa: CASSLRTGGNTEAFF
CDR3nt: TGTGCCAGCAGCTTAAGGACAGGGGGGAACACTGAAGCTTTCTTT

v_gene: TRBV29-1
abundance: NA
j_gene: TRBJ2-2
d_gene: NA
len: 13
CDR3aa: CSVEATQRGELFF
CDR3nt: TGCAGCGTTGAGGCGACACAACGCGGGGAGCTGTTTTTT

v_gene: TRBV6-5
abundance: NA
j_gene: TRBJ2-5
d_gene: NA
len: 14
CDR3aa: CASSYGGTRETQYF
CDR3nt: TGTGCCAGCAGTTACGGGGGGACGCGGGAGACCCAGTACTTC

v_gene: TRBV10-3
abundance: once
j_gene: TRBJ2-7
d_gene: TRBD2
len: 14
CDR3aa: CAIREAGAADEQYF
CDR3nt: TGTGCCATCAGAGAAGCGGGAGCAGCCGACGAGCAGTACTTC

v_gene: TRBV11-3
abundance: NA
j_gene: TRBJ2-3
d_gene: NA
len: 14
CDR3aa: CASSLRDLQDTQYF
CDR3nt: TGTGCCAGCAGCTTACGGGATCTCCAAGATACGCAGTATTTT

v_gene: TRBV6-5
abundance: NA
j_gene: TRBJ2-7
d_gene: NA
len: 11
CDR3aa: CASSLAGEQYF
CDR3nt: TGTGCCAGCAGTCTCGCCGGGGAGCAGTACTTC

v_gene: TRBV2
abundance: NA
j_gene: TRBJ2-7
d_gene: TRBD1
len: 15
CDR3aa: CASTPGVAGGYEQYF
CDR3nt: TGTGCCAGCACCCCAGGGGTGGCAGGGGGCTACGAGCAGTACTTC

v_gene: TRBV6-5
abundance: once
j_gene: TRBJ1-4
d_gene: NA
len: 16
CDR3aa: CASSYSPQATNEKLFF
CDR3nt: TGTGCCAGCAGTTACTCTCCCCAGGCAACTAATGAAAAACTGTTTTTT

v_gene: TRBV28
abundance: NA
j_gene: TRBJ1-1
d_gene: NA
len: 13
CDR3aa: CASSTGGNTEAFF
CDR3nt: TGTGCCAGCAGTACCGGAGGAAACACTGAAGCTTTCTTT

v_gene: TRBV5-1
abundance: NA
j_gene: TRBJ2-6
d_gene: NA
len: 17
CDR3aa: CASSLDITTSGANVLTF
CDR3nt: TGCGCCAGCAGCTTGGACATCACTACCTCTGGGGCCAACGTCCTGACTTTC

v_gene: TRBV25-1
abundance: NA
j_gene: TRBJ2-7
d_gene: NA
len: 9
CDR3aa: CASSLGQYF
CDR3nt: TGTGCCAGCAGCCTAGGGCAGTACTTC

v_gene: TRBV11-2
abundance: few
j_gene: TRBJ1-1
d_gene: TRBD1
len: 13
CDR3aa: CASSLRQGAEAFF
CDR3nt: TGTGCCAGCAGCTTAAGACAGGGAGCTGAAGCTTTCTTT

v_gene: TRBV9
abundance: NA
j_gene: TRBJ1-2
d_gene: NA
len: 14
CDR3aa: CASSSSFPGDGYTF
CDR3nt: TGTGCCAGCAGCTCCTCGTTCCCGGGGGATGGCTACACCTTC